Each of the 16 T cell receptor beta chains below was sequenced from the same sample in a study of cytomegalovirus exposure and HLA in healthy donors. It was with 60 Vbeta and 13 Jbeta primers that the PCR ran. Some clones are missing from TCRdb's copy, which holds only in-frame ones; the method was immunoSEQ multiplex PCR. The top ten hold 2% to 2.5% of the sample, which has 150,000 to 200,000 clones, roughly 81% seen once. The specimen was PBMCs. These receptors came from a man aged 18 to 29 in good health and CMV-seropositive.

CDR3 sequence (DNA): TGTGCCAGCCAACCGGGACTAGCGGGACGATACAATGAGCAGTTCTTC. Amino acid sequence: CASQPGLAGRYNEQFF. The rearrangement joins TRBV27 to TRBJ2-1; 13 bases agree with TRBD2. Unmatched junction bases numbered 8, after V lost 8 bases and J lost 4 bases. The germline gives CDR1 MNHEY, CDR2 SMNVEV (reference sequence). The CDR3 totals 16 residues.

The V and J genes are TRBV27 and TRBJ1-6, with 7 positions matching TRBD1. The V and J ends lost 2 bases and 0 bases, in that order; junction bases with no gene match: 7. This CDR3 comprises 18 residues. CDR1 is MNHEY, CDR2 SMNVEV, per germline (reference sequence). The CDR3 DNA follows: TGTGCCAGCAGTTTACGGGACAGTCGGAGCTCCTATAATTCACCCCTCCACTTT. Its translation is CASSLRDSRSSYNSPLHF.

This chain links TRBV29-1 with TRBJ2-1; D unclear. The CDR3 runs 12 residues. Trimming pared 3 bases from V and 5 bases from J, leaving 8 bases between. Germline-derived CDR1 and CDR2 are SQVTM and ANQGSEA. The CDR3 DNA reads TGCAGCGTTGAGTTTCTAAACAATGAGCAGTTCTTC. Amino acids: CSVEFLNNEQFF.

The chain links TRBV6-1 to TRBJ2-5, with TRBD1 identical over 8 bases. This CDR3 has 14 amino acids. The germline V gene has CDR1 MNHNS and CDR2 SASEGT. V dropped 5 bases and J dropped 5; count of bases not matched to a gene: 7. The CDR3: CASSPTGATETQYF. CDR3 coding DNA: TGTGCCAGCAGTCCGACAGGGGCGACTGAGACCCAGTACTTC.

The chain recombines TRBV19 with TRBJ1-3, with a possible D match to TRBD1 (6 bases). V lost 6 bases and J 0 bases, leaving 9 bases between the germline ends. The germline V gene has CDR1 LNHDA and CDR2 SQIVND (reference sequence). This CDR3 has 14 amino acids. CDR3 loop: CASSSDSSGNTIYF. The CDR3 nucleotides read TGTGCCAGTAGCTCGGACAGCTCTGGAAACACCATATATTTT.

The chain employs TRBV5-8 and TRBJ2-7, with D perhaps matching TRBD1 (5 bases). CDR1 is SGHTS and CDR2 is YDEGEE in the germline V gene. V was cut by 4 bases and J by 2 bases, with 16 bases left in between. The CDR3 is made up of 15 amino acids. The CDR3 coding sequence is TGTGCCAGCAGCACATTGTGGGGCGGAACCTACGAGCAGTACTTC. Protein sequence: CASSTLWGGTYEQYF.

The genes are TRBV5-1 and TRBJ2-5, with D possibly TRBD1 on 6 matching bases. CDR3 length: 13 residues. V shed 9 bases and J shed 1 base, with 13 bases lying between them. Germline CDR1 SGHRS, CDR2 YFSETQ. CDR3 DNA sequence: TGCGCCACTTACAGGGCCCCCCAAGAGACCCAGTACTTC. Its translation: CATYRAPQETQYF.

The V and J genes are TRBV6-6 and TRBJ2-1; TRBD1 is a possible D gene (6 bases). The germline V and J ends were trimmed by 9 bases and 1 base, with 13 bases remaining between them. The germline CDR1 and CDR2 sequences are MNHNY and SVGAGI (reference sequence). The CDR3 sequence is 14 residues long. CDR3 sequence (DNA): TGTGCCAGTCGCTCAGGGGAGTCCTACAATGAGCAGTTCTTC. Its translation: CASRSGESYNEQFF.

The chain joins TRBV11-2 to TRBJ1-6; D uncertain. This CDR3 spans 13 amino acids. Per germline, CDR1 SGHAT and CDR2 FQNNGV. V lost 7 bases to trimming and J lost 7 bases, with 11 bases between them. CDR3 coding DNA: TGTGCCAGCACGGACGGACTAAATTCACCCCTCCACTTT. Protein: CASTDGLNSPLHF. The whole variable domain, filled in from reference TRBV11-2 and TRBJ1-6, reads EAGVAQSPRYKIIEKRQSVAFWCNPISGHATLYWYQQILGQGPKLLIQFQNNGVVDDSQLPKDRFSAERLKGVDSTLKIQPAKLEDSAVYLCASTDGLNSPLHFGNGTRLTVT.

The chain couples TRBV25-1 to TRBJ2-5; 7 bases agree with TRBD1. Germline V gene data show CDR1 as MGHDK and CDR2 as SYGVNS. This CDR3 comprises 13 residues. The V and J ends lost 1 base and 10 bases, in that order; junction bases with no gene match: 6. Written as DNA, the CDR3 is TGTGCCAGCAGTGAATTACAGGGGCGGAGCCAGTACTTC. Its translation: CASSELQGRSQYF.

In its sample, this clone was seen a few times. The chain is built from TRBV27 and TRBJ1-6; D is possibly TRBD1 (6 bases). V lost 3 bases, J lost 7 bases, and 16 bases lay in between. The germline CDR1 and CDR2 sequences are MNHEY and SMNVEV (reference sequence). There are 16 residues in the CDR3. The CDR3 sequence is CASSFEPRDINSPLHF. The CDR3 DNA is TGTGCCAGCAGTTTCGAGCCACGGGACATAAATTCACCCCTCCACTTT.

This chain uses TRBV2 with TRBJ1-4; 10 nucleotides match TRBD1. V shed 1 base, J shed 5 bases, and the junction held 4 bases outside the gene matches. Germline V lookup: CDR1 SNHLY, CDR2 FYNNEI. The CDR3 is 16 residues long. For the CDR3, the DNA is TGTGCCAGCAGTGAAGAGATGGGACAGGGGAATGAAAAACTGTTTTTT. It codes for CASSEEMGQGNEKLFF.

The chain has TRBV7-8 and TRBJ2-7, with 7 bases fitting TRBD1. The CDR3 covers 18 residues. Germline values: CDR1 SGHVS, CDR2 FQNEAQ. V dropped 4 bases and J dropped 1; count of bases not matched to a gene: 16. The CDR3 DNA is TGTGCCAGCAGCTCCCGGACAGGTCTGAGGCGTCTGTCCTACGAGCAGTACTTC. It is translated as CASSSRTGLRRLSYEQYF.

The genes are TRBV2 and TRBJ1-3, with 7 nucleotides matching TRBD1. The trim removed 2 bases at V and 4 bases at J, leaving 8 bases unmatched. There are 16 residues in the CDR3. The germline CDR1 and CDR2 sequences are SNHLY and FYNNEI. The CDR3 nucleotides are TGTGCCAGCAGTGAATTTGGAGGGGGCTTAGGAAACACCATATATTTT. This codes for CASSEFGGGLGNTIYF.

With regard to this clone: The junction shows a germline mismatch at one end, possibly a read error. The CDR3 sequence: CASSPGSTIYF. CDR3 DNA sequence: TGCGCCAGCAGTCCGGGAAGCACCATATATTTT. The chain has TRBV4-1 and TRBJ1-3; no clear D gene. This CDR3 has 11 residues. Germline CDR1 is MGHRA and CDR2 is YSYEKL.

The sample holds a few counts of this clone. The chain carries TRBV4-2 and TRBJ2-7; 9 bases are a match to TRBD1. Germline CDR1 is LGHNA and CDR2 is YNFKEQ. The V gene end was trimmed by 0 bases and the J gene end by 3 bases; junction bases not matched to a gene: 3. This CDR3 has 15 amino acids. CDR3 sequence (DNA): TGTGCCAGCAGCCAAGAGGGGACAGGGTTCTACGAGCAGTACTTC. It translates to CASSQEGTGFYEQYF.